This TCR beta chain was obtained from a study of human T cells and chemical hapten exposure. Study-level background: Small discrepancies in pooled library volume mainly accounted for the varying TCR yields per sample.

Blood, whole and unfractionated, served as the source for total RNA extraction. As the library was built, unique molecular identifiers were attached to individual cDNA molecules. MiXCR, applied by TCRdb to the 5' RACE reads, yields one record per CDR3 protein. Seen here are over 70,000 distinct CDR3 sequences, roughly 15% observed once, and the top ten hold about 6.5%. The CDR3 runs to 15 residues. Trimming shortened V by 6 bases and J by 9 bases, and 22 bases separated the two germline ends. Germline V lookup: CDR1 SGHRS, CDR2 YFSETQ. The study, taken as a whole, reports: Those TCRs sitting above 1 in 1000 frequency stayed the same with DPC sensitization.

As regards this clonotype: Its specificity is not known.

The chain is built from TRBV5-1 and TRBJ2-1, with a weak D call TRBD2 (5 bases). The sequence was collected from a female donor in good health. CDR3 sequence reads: CASTLISLATTEQFF. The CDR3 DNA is TGCGCCAGCACCCTGATTTCATTAGCGACGACTGAGCAGTTCTTC.